This T cell receptor (beta chain) derives from a study of blood T cell repertoires in COVID-19. Study-wide context: Italy, Spain and the United States were the sources of the convalescent and acute COVID-19 samples. Sources were T cells, B-cell-depleted T cells, or PBMCs; the material itself was cDNA or gDNA.

Repertoires were generated with immunoSEQ multiplex PCR, while TCRdb's copy carries only in-frame clones and drops some. The sample lists some 110,000 clones; under 85% were seen once. Trimming took off 2 bases at V and 0 bases at J, with 13 bases between the two ends. CDR3 length equals 16 residues. The germline gives CDR1 LGHNT, CDR2 FRNRAP. This receptor was taken from an older woman with acute or convalescent COVID-19. This chain links TRBV12-5 with TRBJ2-5; D is possibly TRBD1 (6 bases). What was sequenced was peripheral blood. The CDR3, as DNA: TGTGCTAGTGGTTTGCCCCGAGACAGGTACCAAGAGACCCAGTACTTC. The encoded protein is CASGLPRDRYQETQYF.